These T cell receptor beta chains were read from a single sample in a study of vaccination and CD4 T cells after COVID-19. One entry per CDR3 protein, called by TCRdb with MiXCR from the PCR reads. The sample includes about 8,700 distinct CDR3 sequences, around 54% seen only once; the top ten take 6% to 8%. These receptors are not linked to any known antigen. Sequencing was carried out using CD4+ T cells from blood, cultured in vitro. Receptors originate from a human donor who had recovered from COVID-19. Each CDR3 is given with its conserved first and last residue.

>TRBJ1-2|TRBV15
CATSRGGWGGGYGYTF
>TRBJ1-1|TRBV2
CASSRDLATEAFF
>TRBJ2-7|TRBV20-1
CSARREGQILYEQYF
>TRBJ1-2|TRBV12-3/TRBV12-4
CASSLGAGTTF
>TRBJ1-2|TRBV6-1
CASRVRDAPPYGYTF
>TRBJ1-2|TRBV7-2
CASSLEGRYGYTF
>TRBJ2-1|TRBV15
CATSELGVTEQFF
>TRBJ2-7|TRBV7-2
CASSLTVGAGGIDEQYF
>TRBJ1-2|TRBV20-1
CSAIRGAGSPGYGYTF
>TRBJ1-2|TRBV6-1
CASIKARPLDSAYGYTF
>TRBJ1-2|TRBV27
CASSLQGYGYTF
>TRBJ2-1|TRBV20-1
CSANGLAGGGGSNEQFF
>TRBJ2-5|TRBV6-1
CASIGQGGRETQYF
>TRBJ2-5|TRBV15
CATSRGDRGREETQYF
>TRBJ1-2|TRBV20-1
CSARVLGGGDGYTF
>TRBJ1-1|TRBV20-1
CSAKGLANTEAFF
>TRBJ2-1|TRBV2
CASQPFRGTGANEQFF
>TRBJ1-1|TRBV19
CASQDVANTEAFF
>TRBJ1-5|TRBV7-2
CASSSPPYTWTEANQPQQF
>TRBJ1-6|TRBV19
CASSIVARTYNSPLHF
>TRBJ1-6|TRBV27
CASSSRTGEVGSPLHF
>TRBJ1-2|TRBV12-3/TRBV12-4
CASSAQGAGYTF